This entry lists 30 T cell receptor beta chains sequenced from one sample in a study of blood T cell repertoires in COVID-19. Generated by immunoSEQ multiplex PCR, the TCRdb table keeps only in-frame clones and is missing some. Among about 240,000 clones listed, approximately 85% were seen once. Sequences were obtained from peripheral blood. Receptors originate from a woman aged 70 to 79 with acute or convalescent COVID-19.

As regards this clone: Other nucleotide sequences in the sample specify the same CDR3. The rearrangement links TRBV6-5 to TRBJ1-2; a possible D gene is TRBD1 (5 bases). V shed 0 bases and J shed 0 bases, with 8 bases lying between them. The CDR3 sequence is 15 residues long. The germline gives CDR1 MNHEY, CDR2 SVGAGI. CDR3 nucleotide sequence: TGTGCCAGCAGTTACTCGGGGGGAGCTAACTATGGCTACACCTTC. Amino acids: CASSYSGGANYGYTF.

The V gene is TRBV4-2, the J gene TRBJ1-4, with 11 bases that match TRBD1. Germline CDR1 reads LGHNA; CDR2 reads YNFKEQ. V lost 4 bases and J lost 7; bases outside the gene matches: 11. The CDR3 consists of 17 residues. CDR3 DNA sequence: TGTGCCAGCAGCCCTGGGACAGGGGGATATAGCGGTGAAAAACTGTTTTTT. Translation gives CASSPGTGGYSGEKLFF.

The chain joins TRBV28 to TRBJ1-1; 9 bases fit TRBD1. Germline V gene data show CDR1 as MDHEN and CDR2 as SYDVKM. Unmatched junction bases numbered 7, after V lost 5 bases and J lost 0 bases. The CDR3 runs to 16 residues. CDR3 DNA: TGTGCCAGCAGTGGGACAGGGCTAATCATGAACACTGAAGCTTTCTTT. Protein sequence: CASSGTGLIMNTEAFF.

This clone was seen a handful of times. This sequence joins TRBV7-2 and TRBJ1-1, with D uncertain. Germline V CDR1 and CDR2: SGHTA, FQGNSA. Trimming stripped 2 bases from V and 4 bases from J, with 5 bases between. The CDR3 is made up of 12 amino acids. The CDR3 DNA reads as TGTGCCAGCAGCTTATGGAGCACTGAAGCTTTCTTT. This translates into CASSLWSTEAFF.

This sequence joins TRBV5-1 and TRBJ2-1; 8 bases fit TRBD1. V lost 3 bases, J lost 7 bases, and 9 bases stayed unmatched. Per germline, CDR1 SGHRS and CDR2 YFSETQ. The CDR3 is 15 amino acids. DNA for the CDR3: TGCGCCAGCAGCTCGGCAGGGGGCGCAATGAATGAGCAGTTCTTC. Protein: CASSSAGGAMNEQFF.

The CDR3 here is CASRTASNTEAFF. CDR3 nucleotides: TGTGCCAGTAGGACAGCATCGAACACTGAAGCTTTCTTT. The chain has TRBV6-5 and TRBJ1-1, with TRBD1 as a possible D gene (6 bases). V was pared by 9 bases and J by 1 base, with 12 bases between. The CDR3 is made up of 13 amino acids. CDR1 is MNHEY and CDR2 is SVGAGI in the germline V gene.

This chain uses TRBV27 with TRBJ2-1; 10 nucleotides line up with TRBD2. The J segment lost 7 bases and the V segment lost 4 bases, leaving 7 bases of the junction unmatched. CDR3 length equals 15 residues. Germline V gives CDR1 MNHEY, CDR2 SMNVEV (reference sequence). In DNA, the CDR3 is TGTGCCAGCAGTTGGCCCGGGACTAGCGTTAATGAGCAGTTCTTC. Residues: CASSWPGTSVNEQFF.

This clone is a singleton in its sample. The V and J genes are TRBV9 and TRBJ1-1; a possible D gene is TRBD1 (6 bases). This CDR3 has 15 amino acids. CDR1 is SGDLS, CDR2 YYNGEE, per germline. V lost 3 bases and J 0 bases, leaving 12 bases between the germline ends. The CDR3 DNA reads as TGTGCCAGCAGCGGCCCGGGACACATGAACACTGAAGCTTTCTTT. Translated, it gives CASSGPGHMNTEAFF.

This clone has a single count. This chain connects TRBV3-1 (or the pseudogene TRBV3-2) to TRBJ1-6; D is unclear. CDR3 length equals 14 residues. V was cut by 0 bases and J by 10 bases, with 10 bases left in between. Germline values: CDR1 LGHDT, CDR2 YNNKEL (reference sequence). CDR3 bases: TGTGCCAGCAGCCAAGATACCCTTCTATCACCCCTCCACTTT. Translating it yields CASSQDTLLSPLHF.

This clone was observed once. The CDR3 sequence: CASSATGLGYTF. CDR3 bases: TGTGCCAGCAGCGCTACAGGGTTAGGCTACACCTTC. The rearrangement joins TRBV13 to TRBJ1-2, with D possibly being TRBD1 (6 bases). This CDR3 spans 12 amino acids. V lost 5 bases and J lost 8, with 12 bases in between. Germline V lookup: CDR1 PRHDT, CDR2 FYEKMQ (reference sequence).

This clone has just one count. The chain couples TRBV7-9 to TRBJ1-5, with 9 bases fitting TRBD1. The CDR3 loop spans 16 amino acids. The junction had 3 bases not matched to a gene; V was cut back by 2 bases and J by 1 base. From germline, CDR1 is SEHNR and CDR2 FQNEAQ (reference sequence). CDR3 sequence: CASSLSGTGSNQPQHF. The CDR3 region has the DNA TGTGCCAGCAGCTTAAGTGGGACAGGGAGCAATCAGCCCCAGCATTTT.

The chain links TRBV6-1 to TRBJ1-3; 8 bases line up with TRBD1. Germline loops: CDR1 MNHNS, CDR2 SASEGT. V shed 3 bases, J shed 0 bases, and the junction held 10 bases outside the gene matches. The CDR3 length is 18 residues. DNA of the CDR3: TGTGCCAGCAGTGACCCTTTGGGGACAGGATTCTCTGGAAACACCATATATTTT. Its protein is CASSDPLGTGFSGNTIYF.

The genes are TRBV7-2 and TRBJ2-2, with 11 bases fitting TRBD1. V was clipped by 0 bases and J by 5 bases; unmatched bases: 2. Germline V gene lookup returns CDR1 SGHTA and CDR2 FQGNSA. CDR3 size: 16 residues. CDR3 residues: CASSLAGTGGTGELFF. In nucleotides, the CDR3 is TGTGCCAGCAGCTTAGCCGGGACAGGGGGTACCGGGGAGCTGTTTTTT.

The chain has TRBV27 and TRBJ1-2; maybe TRBD1 (6 bases). Germline CDR1 reads MNHEY; CDR2 reads SMNVEV (reference sequence). The CDR3 has 17 amino acids. Trimming took 11 bases from V and 1 from J, leaving 26 bases between them. The CDR3: CALFRGAGVKNNYGYTF. As DNA, the CDR3 is TGTGCCCTTTTTAGGGGAGCAGGGGTCAAAAATAACTATGGCTACACCTTC.

Turning to this clone: The same CDR3 is also encoded by other DNA sequences in this sample. The CDR3 protein is CASSIGTSNYGYTF. The DNA of the CDR3 is TGTGCCAGTAGTATAGGCACTTCTAACTATGGCTACACCTTC. The chain carries TRBV19 and TRBJ1-2; D uncertain. V gave up 1 base and J gave up 0 bases, with 6 bases separating them. The length of the CDR3 is 14 residues. CDR1 is LNHDA, CDR2 SQIVND, per germline (reference sequence).

This clone was counted once. J is TRBJ1-1 and V is TRBV3-1 (or the pseudogene TRBV3-2), with D unclear. V was cut by 0 bases and J by 8 bases, with 10 bases left in between. Germline CDR1 reads LGHDT; CDR2 reads YNNKEL (reference sequence). The CDR3 has 13 residues. The CDR3 loop is CASSQDVWQEAFF. CDR3 DNA: TGTGCCAGCAGCCAAGATGTTTGGCAGGAAGCTTTCTTT.

The V and J genes are TRBV5-5 and TRBJ2-7; 8 nucleotides line up with TRBD1. Germline lookup yields CDR1 SGHKS and CDR2 YYEKEE (reference sequence). Losses at the gene ends were 4 bases for V and 4 bases for J; bases not matched to a gene: 16. CDR3 length: 17 residues. The DNA for the CDR3 is TGTGCCAGCAGCCCGGCGGGACAGGCCCTCTCCGGGTACGAGCAGTACTTC. Its protein product is CASSPAGQALSGYEQYF.

The chain joins TRBV5-4 to TRBJ1-2; D is possibly TRBD1 (5 bases). Germline V CDR1 and CDR2: SGHNT, YYREEE (reference sequence). The CDR3 spans 14 residues. The germline V and J ends were trimmed by 5 bases and 4 bases, with 15 bases remaining between them. CDR3 nucleotides: TGTGCCAGCAGGCCCATGGGGGAGGGCTATGGCTACACCTTC. It is translated as CASRPMGEGYGYTF.

The chain combines TRBV7-2 with TRBJ2-2, with D possibly matching TRBD2 (5 bases). V gave up 4 bases and J gave up 1 base, with 10 bases separating them. The CDR3 length is 15 residues. CDR1 and CDR2 from the germline V gene are SGHTA and FQGNSA. The CDR3, as DNA: TGTGCCAGCAGCTCCACGGCGGGGAACACCGGGGAGCTGTTTTTT. Its translation is CASSSTAGNTGELFF.

V usage is TRBV5-4 and J usage is TRBJ2-1, with 10 nucleotides matching TRBD2. V trimming: 0 bases; J trimming: 5 bases; junction bases outside the gene matches: 5. The CDR3 is made up of 16 amino acids. Germline loops: CDR1 SGHNT, CDR2 YYREEE (reference sequence). This CDR3 reads CASSLASGLANNEQFF. The CDR3, as DNA: TGTGCCAGCAGCTTGGCCTCGGGACTAGCGAACAATGAGCAGTTCTTC.

V usage is TRBV5-1 and J usage is TRBJ2-7; a possible D gene is TRBD1 (5 bases). The germline CDR1 and CDR2 sequences are SGHRS and YFSETQ. V lost 4 bases, J lost 2 bases, and 13 bases lay in between. The length of the CDR3 is 14 residues. CDR3 sequence (DNA): TGCGCCAGCAGCGCTATTCAGGGTACCTACGAGCAGTACTTC. This codes for CASSAIQGTYEQYF.

The V call is TRBV2, the J call TRBJ2-3, with 8 positions matching TRBD2. CDR3 length: 16 residues. CDR1 and CDR2 (germline): SNHLY, FYNNEI. J was trimmed by 2 bases and V by 6 bases; bases with no gene match: 10. In nucleotides, the CDR3 is TGTGCCAGCAGGTTGATTAGCGGGGTCGTCACAGATACGCAGTATTTT. It codes for CASRLISGVVTDTQYF.

This clone was picked up one time. This rearrangement joins TRBV7-9 to TRBJ2-5, with D tentatively TRBD1 (6 bases). CDR1 is SEHNR and CDR2 is FQNEAQ in the germline V gene (reference sequence). CDR3 length: 11 amino acids. V shed 10 bases and J shed 2 bases, with 8 bases lying between them. The CDR3 DNA sequence: TGTGCCACCGGACAGCAAGAGACCCAGTACTTC. Its translation is CATGQQETQYF. Full variable domain (outside the CDR3, taken from reference TRBV7-9 and TRBJ2-5): DTGVSQNPRHKITKRGQNVTFRCDPISEHNRLYWYRQTLGQGPEFLTYFQNEAQLEKSRLLSDRFSAERPKGSFSTLEIQRTEQGDSAMYLCATGQQETQYFGPGTRLLVL.

The CDR3 DNA is TGTGCCAGCAGCCCGGGACAGGGGGCCTACGAGCAGTACTTC. It yields the protein CASSPGQGAYEQYF. The gene calls are TRBV6-5 and TRBJ2-7; 11 bases fit TRBD1. This CDR3 region has 14 residues. Germline V gene lookup returns CDR1 MNHEY and CDR2 SVGAGI. The junction had 3 bases not matched to a gene; V was cut back by 6 bases and J by 2 bases.

In nucleotides, the CDR3 is TGTGCCAGCTCACCAGGGCAGCTAATCGGTGGCACAGATACGCAGTATTTT. Protein: CASSPGQLIGGTDTQYF. V and J are TRBV18 and TRBJ2-3, with D hard to call. Between the trimmed V and J ends, which lost 2 bases and 1 base, there was a span of 16 bases. Germline V gives CDR1 KGHSH, CDR2 LQKENI. The CDR3 length is 17 residues. The whole variable domain, remainder taken from reference TRBV18 and TRBJ2-3, is NAGVMQNPRHLVRRRGQEARLRCSPMKGHSHVYWYRQLPEEGLKFMVYLQKENIIDESGMPKERFSAEFPKEGPSILRIQQVVRGDSAAYFCASSPGQLIGGTDTQYFGPGTRLTVL.

V usage is TRBV7-9 and J usage is TRBJ1-6; D is unresolved. V lost 2 bases and J 7 bases, leaving 18 bases between the germline ends. Germline CDR1 SEHNR, CDR2 FQNEAQ (reference sequence). The CDR3 length is 17 residues. The CDR3 sequence: CASSLPLGEISNSPLHF. In nucleotides, the CDR3 is TGTGCCAGCAGCTTACCCCTCGGGGAGATTTCCAATTCACCCCTCCACTTT.

This clone turned up a few times. The V call is TRBV7-8, the J call TRBJ1-2, with D hard to call. Deletions cut 2 bases from V and 5 bases from J, with 9 bases between. CDR3 length equals 13 residues. From germline, CDR1 is SGHVS and CDR2 FQNEAQ. The chain's CDR3 is CASSLSGGYGYTF. CDR3 nucleotide sequence: TGTGCCAGCAGCTTATCGGGAGGGTATGGCTACACCTTC.

CDR3 sequence (DNA): TGTGCCAGCAGCCAAGATGGGGATGCGGGGGCGGGTGAGCAGTTCTTC. It is translated as CASSQDGDAGAGEQFF. The rearrangement uses TRBV4-2 and TRBJ2-1; D may be TRBD2 (7 bases). Trimming removed 0 bases from V and 9 bases from J, with 18 bases in between. Germline V CDR1 and CDR2: LGHNA, YNFKEQ. This CDR3 contains 16 residues.

The chain is built from TRBV6-5 and TRBJ1-2, with 9 bases fitting TRBD1. Germline loops: CDR1 MNHEY, CDR2 SVGAGI. The CDR3 covers 13 residues. Unmatched junction bases numbered 7, after V lost 6 bases and J lost 8 bases. The CDR3 bases are TGTGCCAGCAGCCTACAGGGGGCTATAGGCTACACCTTC. This gives the protein CASSLQGAIGYTF.

A few counts support this clone. The chain joins TRBV6-5 to TRBJ1-2, with a tentative D call TRBD1 (6 bases). V dropped 8 bases and J dropped 1 base, with 11 bases sitting between them. The length of the CDR3 is 13 residues. From germline, CDR1 is MNHEY and CDR2 SVGAGI. CDR3 sequence: CASSGTSNYGYTF. CDR3 bases: TGTGCCAGCTCCGGGACAAGTAACTATGGCTACACCTTC.